The entry below describes one T cell receptor beta chain. The sample comes from a study of blood T cell repertoires in COVID-19. The overall study: The cDNA or gDNA used as material had been derived from T cells, B-cell-depleted T cells, or PBMCs.

This CDR3 has 16 amino acids. Germline V gene sequence: CDR1 SEHNR, CDR2 FQNEAQ (reference sequence). With 5 bases clipped from V and 0 bases from J, the junction kept 6 bases outside the gene matches. Profiling relied on immunoSEQ multiplex PCR, and the TCRdb table lists in-frame clones only, not all of them. The table records approximately 210,000 clones, around 89% of them present only once. The chain links TRBV7-9 to TRBJ2-3, with TRBD2 identical over 9 bases. The sequenced material came from peripheral blood. The origin of this receptor is a human donor in a cohort sampled during active COVID-19. In nucleotides, the CDR3 is TGTGCCAGCAGCATGACTAGCGGTGGGAGCACAGATACGCAGTATTTT. This translates into CASSMTSGGSTDTQYF.